This T cell receptor (beta chain) was recovered during a study of early T cells in non-severe SARS-CoV-2 infection. At the level of the study: Alpha and beta chains were unpaired, from unsorted whole-blood bulk RNA. Overall study findings and caveats: Comparison of clonotypes with VDJdb favored anti-spike CD8 responses while missing private and CD4 specificities.

This clonotype was seen a few times. Its antigen is currently unknown. V was clipped by 3 bases and J by 2 bases, with 10 bases between them. The CDR3 contains 13 residues. Per the germline V gene, CDR1 is SQVTM and CDR2 is ANQGSEA. Unique molecular identifiers were added to individual cDNA molecules. TCRdb re-derived calls from the 5' RACE reads in MiXCR, one entry per CDR3 protein. This repertoire shows 50,000 to 65,000 distinct CDR3 sequences, 20% to 25% found once; its top ten account for more than 15%. This sequence originates from an adult who was a healthcare worker with PCR-confirmed SARS-CoV-2 infection or an uninfected control (not recorded which). The source was whole blood, collected at baseline. The rearrangement uses TRBV29-1 and TRBJ2-5, with D possibly TRBD1 on 5 matching bases. Written as DNA, the CDR3 is TGCAGCGTTGACAAGGGGTCGCAAGAGACCCAGTACTTC. The encoded protein is CSVDKGSQETQYF.